This T cell receptor beta chain is drawn from a study of human T cells and chemical hapten exposure. Time point given: patch test 3, about 24 weeks after DPC sensitization. Treatment reported: therapeutic diphenylcyclopropenone sensitization with weekly scalp DPC. Germline V lookup: CDR1 MNHNY, CDR2 SVGAGI (reference sequence). The length of the CDR3 is 17 residues. Trimming removed 6 bases from V and 0 bases from J; junction bases left unmatched: 13. Individual cDNA molecules received unique molecular identifiers in the library. TCRdb recomputed calls from the RACE reads with MiXCR, one row per CDR3 protein. The repertoire holds 85,000 to 100,000 distinct CDR3 sequences, with less than 35% as singletons.

The TCR sequence derives from a man in his forties with alopecia areata. Some clones in this sample may be carry-over from other donors' samples. This sequence joins TRBV6-6 and TRBJ1-1; 7 nucleotides line up with TRBD1. The source material was whole blood, sampled in connection with sensitization to the hapten diphenylcyclopropenone (DPC). The CDR3 spells CASSTHSAQGMNTEAFF. The CDR3 DNA follows: TGTGCCAGCAGCACCCATTCCGCACAGGGGATGAACACTGAAGCTTTCTTT.